This is a list of T cell receptor beta chains from one sample in a study of regulatory T cells in long-lasting Graves disease. TCRdb re-derived calls from the multiplex PCR reads in MiXCR, one entry per CDR3 protein. The data contain a few hundred thousand distinct CDR3 sequences, roughly 14% of them singletons. These data were also reused for a study on T cells in Graves' hyperthyroidism and ophthalmopathy.

The sequencing used peripheral blood mononuclear cells (PBMCs), collected at new diagnosis, from a patient treated with antithyroid drugs. The receptors shown here come from a man under 40 with Graves disease. Both conserved end residues are part of each CDR3. The order of the fields is clone size, V gene, J gene, CDR3 protein. Expanded clones get a size class; other rows say once, few or many, or leave the size out.

>many|TRBV6-1|TRBJ1-2
CASSNNGYGYTF
>many|TRBV12-3/TRBV12-4|TRBJ1-1
CASRPGQGVSGFWYTEAFF
>many|TRBV5-1|TRBJ2-3
CASRPGTSGTDTQYF
>few|TRBV2|TRBJ2-7
CASLSPRDSYEQYF
>-|TRBV3-1|TRBJ2-1
CASSPDSSSYNEQFF
>-|TRBV5-1|TRBJ1-2
CASSWLRTGADYGYTF
>many|TRBV11-3|TRBJ2-2
CASSPPGRGSTGELFF
>-|TRBV20-1|TRBJ2-5
CSARDHGTSGSGETQYF
>many|TRBV2|TRBJ2-1
CASSGSVGVNEQFF
>many|TRBV20-1|TRBJ2-7
CSADGGQALREQYF
>many|TRBV3-1|TRBJ1-2
CASSQGVGNYGYTF
>many|TRBV10-3|TRBJ2-1
CAISGNPGNEQFF
>many|TRBV18|TRBJ1-5
CASSPTGNNQPQHF
>-|TRBV19|TRBJ2-7
CASSMGQGSYEQYF
>few|TRBV20-1|TRBJ2-3
CSADQVSSRSTQYF
>-|TRBV9|TRBJ2-7
CASSATDLLAYEQYF
>many|TRBV6-2/TRBV6-3|TRBJ2-1
CASSYPRQGSYNEQFF
>many|TRBV12-3/TRBV12-4|TRBJ1-1
CASSLRRNTEAFF
>many|TRBV27|TRBJ2-3
CASSLGGQRTDTQYF
>few|TRBV19|TRBJ2-5
CASSIDRQGGETQYF
>many|TRBV6-2/TRBV6-3|TRBJ2-1
CASSYPDSSSYNEQFF
>many|TRBV2|TRBJ1-4
CASSERPHNEKLFF
>many|TRBV3-1|TRBJ1-3
CASSGTGQDAKNTIYF
>few|TRBV20-1|TRBJ2-2
CSVPGLAGVDTGELFF
>many|TRBV25-1|TRBJ2-7
CASSESGNYEQYF
>-|TRBV7-2|TRBJ1-2
CASSLSSGVDYGYTF
>-|TRBV24-1|TRBJ2-7
CATSDSRDSYEQYF
>-|TRBV13|TRBJ2-3
CASRTLAGEPDTQYF
>many|TRBV10-1|TRBJ2-4
CASSERGENIQYF
>many|TRBV5-1|TRBJ2-2
CASSAYPGQGANTGELFF
>-|TRBV20-1|TRBJ1-5
CSASGRSSNQPQHF
>-|TRBV12-5|TRBJ1-4
CASGRTGTQLNEKLFF
>many|TRBV2|TRBJ2-1
CASTPLTSGRQRYNEQFF
>few|TRBV6-2/TRBV6-3|TRBJ1-1
CASSWTGTGANTEAFF
>many|TRBV2|TRBJ2-7
CASSEAWSGYEQYF
>many|TRBV27|TRBJ2-3
CASSPGDRVWTDTQYF
>-|TRBV6-5|TRBJ1-5
CASSYRQGADTEAPQPQHF
>many|TRBV25-1|TRBJ1-4
CASRSEEGVNEKLFF
>many|TRBV29-1|TRBJ2-3
CSVEVRTAYTQYF
>-|TRBV6-1|TRBJ2-6
CASSVIPMISGANVLTF
>few|TRBV5-1|TRBJ1-2
CASRVGPENYGYTF
>many|TRBV6-1|TRBJ1-5
CASSPSTGLGNQPQHF
>many|TRBV3-1|TRBJ2-1
CASSHEVTEQFF
>-|TRBV6-2/TRBV6-3|TRBJ2-5
CASSESVNQGTQYF
>-|TRBV19|TRBJ1-2
CASKRSEGLYGYTF
>-|TRBV29-1|TRBJ2-3
CSAAGTASTDTQYF
>once|TRBV18|TRBJ2-7
CVSSRSGTGDYEQYF
>many|TRBV9|TRBJ2-4
CASSARLGNIQYF
>many|TRBV20-1|TRBJ1-5
CSARDRRVNQPQHF
>-|TRBV24-1|TRBJ2-7
CATSDQVYEQYF
>-|TRBV27|TRBJ2-2
CASSSPLRGDELFF
>many|TRBV30|TRBJ2-1
CAWTLAGGALGVF
>few|TRBV7-9|TRBJ2-5
CASSQRRGQETQYF
>many|TRBV2|TRBJ2-3
CASCLPAELSTDTQYF
>-|TRBV6-9|TRBJ2-2
CASSSYQTQGARTGELFF
>many|TRBV2|TRBJ2-1
CASSGTSGHYNEQFF
>many|TRBV5-1|TRBJ2-5
CASSLGAVQETQYF